The 30 T cell receptor beta chains below all came from one sample that was sequenced in a study of monozygotic twins with inflammatory bowel disease. TCRdb re-called the 5' RACE reads, yielding one record per CDR3 amino acid sequence without DNA. The sample's table shows about 210,000 distinct CDR3 sequences. Sequencing used blood. The source of these receptors is a human donor with ulcerative colitis or Crohn's disease, or a healthy co-twin of an affected twin (not recorded which).

The chain uses TRBV19 and TRBJ1-5. The CDR3 runs 13 residues. Germline CDR1 and CDR2: LNHDA and SQIVND (reference sequence). The CDR3 loop reads CASRPGFNQPQHF. Full variable domain (missing parts from reference TRBV19 and TRBJ1-5): DGGITQSPKYLFRKEGQNVTLSCEQNLNHDAMYWYRQDPGQGLRLIYYSQIVNDFQKGDIAEGYSVSREKKESFPLTVTSAQKNPTAFYLCASRPGFNQPQHFGDGTRLSIL.

V usage is TRBV28 and J usage is TRBJ2-4; TCRdb indicates TRBD1, and absent DNA this call remains unverified. CDR1 MDHEN and CDR2 SYDVKM come from the germline V gene. The CDR3 is 17 residues long. CDR3 residues: CASSPPGGCPSKNIQYF.

This sequence joins TRBV7-3 and TRBJ1-1. The V gene's germline CDR1 is SGHTA and CDR2 FQGTGA. The CDR3 is 13 residues long. This CDR3 is CASSLVGLGEAFF.

V usage is TRBV10-3 and J usage is TRBJ2-1. Per germline, CDR1 ENHRY and CDR2 SYGVKD. This CDR3 has 14 amino acids. CDR3 sequence: CAISQKSSYNEQFF.

This chain links TRBV18 with TRBJ2-6. The CDR3 has 18 amino acids. The germline CDR1 and CDR2 sequences are KGHSH and LQKENI. CDR3: CASSHQGAPFSGANVLTF.

The chain recombines TRBV20-1 with TRBJ1-1; the D call of TRBD1 rests on TCRdb alone, since no DNA is present to check it. Germline CDR1 is DFQATT and CDR2 is SNEGSKA (reference sequence). There are 12 residues in the CDR3. The CDR3 loop reads CRVRGTNTEAFF.

The chain has TRBV5-1 and TRBJ2-2. The CDR3 contains 13 residues. Germline V gene sequence: CDR1 SGHRS, CDR2 YFSETQ. The CDR3 sequence is CASSLEMTGELFF.

The V gene is TRBV19, the J gene TRBJ2-3; the TRBD1 assignment by TCRdb is unverifiable without DNA. The germline V gene has CDR1 LNHDA and CDR2 SQIVND (reference sequence). The CDR3 is 13 residues long. The CDR3 region is CASSDREADTQYF.

The chain couples TRBV5-1 to TRBJ1-4. Germline CDR1 and CDR2: SGHRS and YFSETQ. The CDR3 runs 13 residues. CDR3 amino acids: CASSLIANEKLFF.

The gene calls are TRBV7-9 and TRBJ1-3; TCRdb gives TRBD1 as the D gene, but with no DNA this cannot be confirmed. The CDR3 spans 16 residues. Looked up from germline, CDR1 is SEHNR and CDR2 is FQNEAQ (reference sequence). The CDR3 sequence: CASSTKTGAGRNTIYF.

This chain joins TRBV20-1 and TRBJ1-4. The germline V gene has CDR1 DFQATT and CDR2 SNEGSKA (reference sequence). The CDR3 has 13 residues. CDR3 amino acids: CSAPDGPNEKLFF.

The rearrangement links TRBV5-4 to TRBJ2-3; the TRBD2 assignment by TCRdb is unverifiable without DNA. Germline CDR1 is SGHNT and CDR2 is YYREEE (reference sequence). The CDR3 spans 16 residues. The CDR3 reads CASSLALGGATDTQYF.

The chain recombines TRBV5-1 with TRBJ2-2; no DNA is available, so the TRBD2 call from TCRdb remains unchecked. Germline CDR1 is SGHRS and CDR2 is YFSETQ. The CDR3 totals 15 residues. CDR3 protein: CASSLVGLNTGELFF.

The chain carries TRBV7-3 and TRBJ2-1; TCRdb selects TRBD1, and the lack of DNA leaves this call unchecked. The length of the CDR3 is 15 residues. Germline-derived CDR1 and CDR2 are SGHTA and FQGTGA. The CDR3 spells CASSLIQGAMNEQFF.

V is TRBV15 and J is TRBJ2-1; with no DNA, the TCRdb D assignment of TRBD1 cannot be verified. The CDR3 contains 18 residues. Germline V gene lookup returns CDR1 LNHNV and CDR2 YYDKDF (reference sequence). The CDR3 region is CATSRNWGTGGPYNEQFF.

The genes are TRBV5-1 and TRBJ1-1. Germline V gives CDR1 SGHRS, CDR2 YFSETQ. The CDR3 loop spans 14 amino acids. This chain's CDR3 is CASSLAPENTEAFF.

J is TRBJ1-2 and V is TRBV9; the D call of TRBD1 rests on TCRdb alone, since no DNA is present to check it. The CDR3 runs 15 residues. The germline gives CDR1 SGDLS, CDR2 YYNGEE. CDR3 residues: CASSVDPGPNYGYTF.

This sequence joins TRBV7-9 and TRBJ2-2; the TCRdb D gene call, TRBD1, has no DNA to confirm it. The CDR3 sequence is 16 residues long. Germline assignment: CDR1 SEHNR and CDR2 FQNEAQ (reference sequence). The CDR3 sequence is CASSPTSPGRTGELFF.

This chain joins TRBV7-9 and TRBJ1-1; there is no DNA to check the TCRdb D call of TRBD1. Germline V lookup: CDR1 SEHNR, CDR2 FQNEAQ (reference sequence). The CDR3 runs 15 residues. This chain's CDR3 is CASSSGQGINTEAFF. The whole variable domain, filled in from reference TRBV7-9 and TRBJ1-1, reads DTGVSQNPRHKITKRGQNVTFRCDPISEHNRLYWYRQTLGQGPEFLTYFQNEAQLEKSRLLSDRFSAERPKGSFSTLEIQRTEQGDSAMYLCASSSGQGINTEAFFGQGTRLTVV.

This chain links TRBV11-2 with TRBJ1-2. The V gene's germline CDR1 is SGHAT and CDR2 FQNNGV. The CDR3 length is 16 residues. CDR3 sequence reads: CASSQLSNSGHYGYTF.

CDR3 protein: CASRGTGEYEQYF. The genes are TRBV19 and TRBJ2-7; TCRdb's D call, TRBD2, is unchecked because there is no DNA. CDR3 size: 13 residues. Germline CDR1 is LNHDA and CDR2 is SQIVND (reference sequence). Variable domain in full (rest from reference TRBV19 and TRBJ2-7): DGGITQSPKYLFRKEGQNVTLSCEQNLNHDAMYWYRQDPGQGLRLIYYSQIVNDFQKGDIAEGYSVSREKKESFPLTVTSAQKNPTAFYLCASRGTGEYEQYFGPGTRLTVT.

The chain links TRBV5-6 to TRBJ1-5; TCRdb returns TRBD1, unconfirmable since there is no DNA. The CDR3 contains 16 residues. Germline V gene lookup returns CDR1 SGHDT and CDR2 YYEEEE. The CDR3 loop reads CASSSGTGTYNQPQHF.

The rearrangement joins TRBV27 to TRBJ2-7; TCRdb proposes TRBD2, but this gene call is untestable without DNA. Looked up from germline, CDR1 is MNHEY and CDR2 is SMNVEV (reference sequence). CDR3 length equals 14 residues. The CDR3 loop is CVSSPGLALGEQYF.

The gene calls are TRBV11-3 and TRBJ1-3. Germline CDR1 is SGHNT and CDR2 is YENEEA. The CDR3 totals 13 residues. CDR3 amino acids: CASSRNPGNTIYF. The full variable domain, with the rest looked up from reference TRBV11-3 and TRBJ1-3, is EAGVVQSPRYKIIEKKQPVAFWCNPISGHNTLYWYLQNLGQGPELLIRYENEEAVDDSQLPKDRFSAERLKGVDSTLKIQPAELGDSAVYLCASSRNPGNTIYFGEGSWLTVV.

The V gene is TRBV7-6, the J gene TRBJ2-1; TCRdb's D call of TRBD1 is untestable without DNA. Germline V gene data show CDR1 as SGHVS and CDR2 as FNYEAQ. The CDR3 is 17 residues long. CDR3 amino acids: CASSLDRRGGSYNEQFF. The entire variable domain, with the rest obtained from reference TRBV7-6 and TRBJ2-1, is as follows: GAGVSQSPRYKVTKRGQDVALRCDPISGHVSLYWYRQALGQGPEFLTYFNYEAQQDKSGLPNDRFSAERPEGSISTLTIQRTEQRDSAMYRCASSLDRRGGSYNEQFFGPGTRLTVL.

The V gene is TRBV11-3, the J gene TRBJ1-1; TCRdb returns TRBD1, unconfirmable since there is no DNA. The CDR3 runs 17 residues. CDR1 SGHNT and CDR2 YENEEA come from the germline V gene. This chain's CDR3 is CASSAGQGSPMNTEAFF.

The chain carries TRBV5-1 and TRBJ2-7; TCRdb's D call, TRBD2, is unchecked because there is no DNA. The germline gives CDR1 SGHRS, CDR2 YFSETQ. The CDR3 spans 15 residues. CDR3 region: CASSLTSGSSYEQYF.

The CDR3 reads CASSLVLFLETQYF. The chain carries TRBV7-2 and TRBJ2-5. The length of the CDR3 is 14 residues. Per germline, CDR1 SGHTA and CDR2 FQGNSA.

The V and J genes are TRBV7-3 and TRBJ2-3; the TCRdb D gene call, TRBD1, has no DNA to confirm it. This CDR3 is built from 14 residues. Germline V gene sequence: CDR1 SGHTA, CDR2 FQGTGA. Here the CDR3 reads CASRIRGPPDTQYF.

The chain carries TRBV12-3 or TRBV12-4 and TRBJ2-1. The CDR3 is 16 residues long. Here the CDR3 reads CASSWVTESSYNEQFF.